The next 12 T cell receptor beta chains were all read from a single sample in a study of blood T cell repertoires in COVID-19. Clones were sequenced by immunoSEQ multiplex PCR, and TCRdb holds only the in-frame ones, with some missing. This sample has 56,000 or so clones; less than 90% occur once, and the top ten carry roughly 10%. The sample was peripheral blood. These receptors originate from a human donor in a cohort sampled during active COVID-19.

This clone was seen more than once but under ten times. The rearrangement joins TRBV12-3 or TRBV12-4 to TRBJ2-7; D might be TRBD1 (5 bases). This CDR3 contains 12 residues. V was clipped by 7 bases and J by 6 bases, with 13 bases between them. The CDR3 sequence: CASTLGAGEQYF. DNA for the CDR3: TGTGCCAGCACCTTAGGGGCTGGCGAGCAGTACTTC.

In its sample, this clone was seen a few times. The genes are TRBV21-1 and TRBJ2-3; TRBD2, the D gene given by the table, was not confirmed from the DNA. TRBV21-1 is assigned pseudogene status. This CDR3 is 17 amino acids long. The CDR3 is CASSKPLLRSSTDTQYF. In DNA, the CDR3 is TGTGCCAGCAGCAAACCACTGCTCCGTTCTAGCACAGATACGCAGTATTTT.

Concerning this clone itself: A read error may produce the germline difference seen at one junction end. CDR3 loop: CPRLRTGPEQYF. DNA of the CDR3: TGTCCCAGACTGAGGACAGGGCCCGAGCAGTACTTC. The gene calls are TRBV6-4 and TRBJ2-7; TRBD1 matches 8 bases. CDR3 length equals 12 residues. Germline V gene data show CDR1 as MRHNA and CDR2 as SNTAGT.

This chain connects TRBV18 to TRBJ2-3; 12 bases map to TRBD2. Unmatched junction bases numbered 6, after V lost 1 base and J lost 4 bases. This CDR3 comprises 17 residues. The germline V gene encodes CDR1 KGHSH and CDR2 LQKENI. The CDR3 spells CASSPRGLAGSPDTQYF. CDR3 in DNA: TGTGCCAGCTCACCACGCGGACTAGCGGGAAGCCCAGATACGCAGTATTTT.

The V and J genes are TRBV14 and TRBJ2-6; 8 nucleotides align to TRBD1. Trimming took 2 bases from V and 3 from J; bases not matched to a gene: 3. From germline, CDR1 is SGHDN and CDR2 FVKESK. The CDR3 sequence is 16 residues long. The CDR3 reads CASSQQGASGANVLTF. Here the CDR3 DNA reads TGTGCCAGCAGCCAACAGGGGGCGAGTGGGGCCAACGTCCTGACTTTC.

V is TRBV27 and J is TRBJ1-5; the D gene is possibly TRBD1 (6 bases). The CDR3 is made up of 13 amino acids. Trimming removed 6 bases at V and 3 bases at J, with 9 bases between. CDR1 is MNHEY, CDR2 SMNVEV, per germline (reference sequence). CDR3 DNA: TGTGCCAGCAGCGACAGGTTCAATCAGCCCCAGCATTTT. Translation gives CASSDRFNQPQHF.

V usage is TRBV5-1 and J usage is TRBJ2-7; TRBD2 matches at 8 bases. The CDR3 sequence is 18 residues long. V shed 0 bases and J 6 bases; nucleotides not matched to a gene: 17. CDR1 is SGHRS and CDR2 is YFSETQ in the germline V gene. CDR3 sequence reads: CASSLGPSGTRSLGEQYF. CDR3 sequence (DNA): TGCGCCAGCAGCTTGGGCCCATCGGGGACTAGAAGTTTAGGCGAGCAGTACTTC.

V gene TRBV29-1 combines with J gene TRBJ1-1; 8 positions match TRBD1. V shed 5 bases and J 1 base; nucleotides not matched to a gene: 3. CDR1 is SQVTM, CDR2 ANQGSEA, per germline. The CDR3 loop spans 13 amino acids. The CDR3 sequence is CSVRGTGNTEAFF. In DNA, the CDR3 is TGCAGCGTTCGCGGGACAGGGAACACTGAAGCTTTCTTT.

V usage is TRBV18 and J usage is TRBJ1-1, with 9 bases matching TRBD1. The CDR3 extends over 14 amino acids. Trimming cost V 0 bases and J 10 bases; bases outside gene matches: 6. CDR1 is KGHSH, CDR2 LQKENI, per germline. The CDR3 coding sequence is TGTGCCAGCTCACCACCGGGACAGGGCATGGGAGCTTTCTTT. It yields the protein CASSPPGQGMGAFF.

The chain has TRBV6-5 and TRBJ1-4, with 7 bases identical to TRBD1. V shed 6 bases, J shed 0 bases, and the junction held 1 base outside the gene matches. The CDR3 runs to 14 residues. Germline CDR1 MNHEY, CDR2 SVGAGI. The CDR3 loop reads CASRGTATNEKLFF. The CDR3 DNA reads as TGTGCCAGCAGAGGGACAGCAACTAATGAAAAACTGTTTTTT.

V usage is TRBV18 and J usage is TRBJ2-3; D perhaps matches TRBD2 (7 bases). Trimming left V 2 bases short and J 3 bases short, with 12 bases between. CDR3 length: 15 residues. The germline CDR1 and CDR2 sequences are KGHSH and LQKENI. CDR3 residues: CASSPGLGGTDTQYF. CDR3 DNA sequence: TGTGCCAGCTCACCAGGACTAGGGGGGACAGATACGCAGTATTTT.

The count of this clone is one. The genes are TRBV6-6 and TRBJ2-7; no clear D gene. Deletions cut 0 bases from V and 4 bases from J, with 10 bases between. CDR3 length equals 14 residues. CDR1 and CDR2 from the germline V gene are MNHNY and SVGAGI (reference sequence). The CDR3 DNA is TGTGCCAGCAGTTACTCGACGGGTCCTTACGAGCAGTACTTC. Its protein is CASSYSTGPYEQYF.